The present T cell receptor beta chain was sequenced within a study of blood T cells in healthy people across ages. Study-wide results and caveats: Age brought a roughly linear fall in TCR beta diversity measured per million T cells.

Primers used in a second PCR of roughly 6 to 11 cycles were a sample-barcoded 5' primer and a J-beta primer mix. TCRdb called the 5' RACE reads again in MiXCR, with one record for every CDR3 protein. The sample shows 2 million or so distinct CDR3 sequences, about 49% of them seen only once. This clonotype has a handful of counts. Its antigen is unidentified. V was cut by 1 base and J by 0 bases, with 10 bases left in between. The CDR3 has 16 residues. Germline loops: CDR1 SGHTA, CDR2 FQGNSA. Samples had at least 6 million PBMCs isolated from them. The clonotype originates from a middle-aged woman in good health. Sample: blood. The chain joins TRBV7-2 to TRBJ2-1, with D possibly matching TRBD2 (5 bases). The CDR3 bases are TGTGCCAGCAGCTTAGTCGGCGGGTTCTCCTACAATGAGCAGTTCTTC. As protein: CASSLVGGFSYNEQFF.